This entry lists 27 T cell receptor beta chains sequenced from one sample in a study of CD8 T cells in Susac syndrome. RNA totalling about 0.5 to 1 ug underwent reverse transcription with random hexamers. Each CDR3 protein gets one entry after TCRdb re-called the immunoSEQ multiplex PCR reads with MiXCR. The repertoire includes fewer than 200,000 distinct CDR3 sequences, roughly 92% of them detected once, and 0.1% sits in the top ten. The sequencing sample was made of CD4+ T cells from PBMCs. These receptors originate from a human donor in good health.

This sequence joins TRBV19 and TRBJ2-7; D remains unclear. This CDR3 is built from 11 residues. The V end was cut by 5 bases, the J end by 4 bases, with 6 bases between. Germline CDR1 LNHDA, CDR2 SQIVND (reference sequence). CDR3 in amino acids: CASSQEYEQYF. The CDR3 DNA sequence: TGTGCCAGTAGTCAGGAATACGAGCAGTACTTC.

The CDR3 sequence: CASSLGRQFQETQYF. In DNA form, the CDR3 reads TGCGCCAGCAGCTTGGGTCGACAGTTCCAAGAGACCCAGTACTTC. The rearrangement uses TRBV5-1 and TRBJ2-5, with a tentative D call TRBD1 (5 bases). V was clipped by 0 bases and J by 1 base, with 10 bases between them. The CDR3 runs to 15 residues. Germline V gives CDR1 SGHRS, CDR2 YFSETQ.

This clonotype was recorded once. The V call is TRBV6-2 or TRBV6-3, the J call TRBJ1-5, with D unclear. The length of the CDR3 is 14 residues. Germline values: CDR1 MNHEY, CDR2 SVGEGT. V lost 7 bases, J lost 1 base, and 11 bases lay in between. The CDR3 spells CASKPSRSNQPQHF. CDR3 in DNA: TGTGCCAGCAAGCCATCCCGGAGCAATCAGCCCCAGCATTTT.

V gene TRBV9 combines with J gene TRBJ2-1; the match to TRBD2 covers 7 bases. Germline lookup yields CDR1 SGDLS and CDR2 YYNGEE. Trimming removed 1 base from V and 6 bases from J; junction bases left unmatched: 4. This CDR3 has 14 residues. This CDR3 is CASSVSTSLNEQFF. The DNA of the CDR3 is TGTGCCAGCAGCGTATCGACTAGCCTCAATGAGCAGTTCTTC. Combining the CDR3 with reference TRBV9 and TRBJ2-1 gives the whole variable domain DSGVTQTPKHLITATGQRVTLRCSPRSGDLSVYWYQQSLDQGLQFLIQYYNGEERAKGNILERFSAQQFPDLHSELNLSSLELGDSALYFCASSVSTSLNEQFFGPGTRLTVL.

The V gene is TRBV29-1, the J gene TRBJ2-5; TRBD2 aligns across 10 bases. Germline CDR1 reads SQVTM; CDR2 reads ANQGSEA. The CDR3 extends over 15 amino acids. The junction had 10 bases not matched to a gene; V was cut back by 7 bases and J by 2 bases. In DNA form, the CDR3 reads TGCAGCGCCCGAACTAGCGGGGTACCACAAGAGACCCAGTACTTC. It codes for CSARTSGVPQETQYF.

This clonotype has a single count. The chain links TRBV7-2 to TRBJ1-3; D gene uncertain. Per germline, CDR1 SGHTA and CDR2 FQGNSA. V lost 3 bases and J 0 bases, leaving 9 bases between the germline ends. The CDR3 consists of 15 residues. The CDR3 loop is CASSFEGSSGNTIYF. The DNA of the CDR3 is TGTGCCAGCAGCTTCGAAGGTAGCTCTGGAAACACCATATATTTT.

This clonotype was picked up one time. This chain uses TRBV5-6 with TRBJ2-5, with 7 bases fitting TRBD1. The CDR3 totals 14 residues. Germline V gives CDR1 SGHDT, CDR2 YYEEEE. Trimming removed 4 bases from V and 4 bases from J; junction bases left unmatched: 7. The CDR3 DNA reads as TGTGCCAGCAGCAATGACAGGGCCGGAGAGACCCAGTACTTC. It encodes CASSNDRAGETQYF.

The chain links TRBV28 to TRBJ1-2; D might be TRBD1 (6 bases). From germline, CDR1 is MDHEN and CDR2 SYDVKM. This CDR3 has 17 amino acids. V lost 4 bases to trimming and J lost 5 bases, with 23 bases between them. As DNA, the CDR3 is TGTGCCAGCAGTTACCCGAGTGGGGGCGACTTTAGATATGGCTACACCTTC. Protein product: CASSYPSGGDFRYGYTF.

This rearrangement joins TRBV12-3 or TRBV12-4 to TRBJ1-5; D perhaps matches TRBD1 (6 bases). Trimming took 6 bases from V and 11 from J, leaving 17 bases between them. CDR3 length: 13 residues. The CDR3, as DNA: TGTGCCAGCAGGTCGGGGGCCTTGGGGGCCCAGCATTTT. Its protein is CASRSGALGAQHF.

J is TRBJ1-2 and V is TRBV12-3 or TRBV12-4; 7 positions agree with TRBD1. The ends lost 6 bases at V and 4 bases at J; junction bases unmatched: 11. This CDR3 spans 15 amino acids. The CDR3 nucleotides are TGTGCCAGCAGCTCCGACAGGGTTGGAAGCTATGGCTACACCTTC. Amino acid sequence: CASSSDRVGSYGYTF.

The chain couples TRBV2 to TRBJ2-1; D is perhaps TRBD1 or TRBD2 (5 bases each). V shed 10 bases and J shed 5 bases, with 6 bases lying between them. This CDR3 is built from 10 residues. Germline V gene sequence: CDR1 SNHLY, CDR2 FYNNEI. CDR3 region: CAKGHNEQFF. In nucleotides, the CDR3 is TGTGCCAAGGGACACAATGAGCAGTTCTTC. Together with reference TRBV2 and TRBJ2-1, the CDR3 gives the full variable domain: EPEVTQTPSHQVTQMGQEVILRCVPISNHLYFYWYRQILGQKVEFLVSFYNNEISEKSEIFDDQFSVERPDGSNFTLKIRSTKLEDSAMYFCAKGHNEQFFGPGTRLTVL.

The chain joins TRBV7-8 to TRBJ1-2; 8 nucleotides align to TRBD1. This CDR3 contains 14 residues. In germline, CDR1 is SGHVS, CDR2 FQNEAQ. V shed 2 bases and J 3 bases; nucleotides not matched to a gene: 2. CDR3 sequence: CASSLSDRDYGYTF. The CDR3 bases are TGTGCCAGCAGCTTATCGGACAGGGACTATGGCTACACCTTC.

The J gene is TRBJ1-6, the V gene TRBV4-3; a weak D match, TRBD1 (5 bases). This CDR3 has 12 residues. Looked up from germline, CDR1 is LGHNA and CDR2 is YSLEER. V lost 3 bases and J lost 12, with 9 bases in between. CDR3 sequence: CASSQGGGPLHF. CDR3 DNA: TGCGCCAGCAGCCAGGGGGGAGGACCCCTCCACTTT.

The chain employs TRBV18 and TRBJ1-6; weak D call: TRBD1 (5 bases). The CDR3 loop spans 14 amino acids. Germline V lookup: CDR1 KGHSH, CDR2 LQKENI. Trimming removed 3 bases at V and 6 bases at J, with 9 bases between. The CDR3, as DNA: TGTGCCAGCTCACCCGACAGCCCTAATTCACCCCTCCACTTT. As protein: CASSPDSPNSPLHF. Variable domain in full (rest from reference TRBV18 and TRBJ1-6): NAGVMQNPRHLVRRRGQEARLRCSPMKGHSHVYWYRQLPEEGLKFMVYLQKENIIDESGMPKERFSAEFPKEGPSILRIQQVVRGDSAAYFCASSPDSPNSPLHFGNGTRLTVT.

The gene calls are TRBV9 and TRBJ1-1; the D gene is possibly TRBD1 (6 bases). CDR3 length equals 14 residues. Trimming removed 0 bases from V and 5 bases from J, with 11 bases in between. The germline V gene has CDR1 SGDLS and CDR2 YYNGEE. CDR3 bases: TGTGCCAGCAGCGTAGATGGGACAATGACTGAAGCTTTCTTT. Its protein is CASSVDGTMTEAFF.

The gene calls are TRBV29-1 and TRBJ1-5, with D perhaps TRBD1 (6 bases). Trimming shortened V by 5 bases and J by 9 bases, and 11 bases separated the two germline ends. The CDR3 length is 11 residues. The germline V gene has CDR1 SQVTM and CDR2 ANQGSEA. CDR3 in DNA: TGCAGCGTTCAGGGGTCAGGGCCCCAGCATTTT. Protein: CSVQGSGPQHF.

The CDR3 reads CASSPLTLGGYGYTF. CDR3 nucleotide sequence: TGTGCCAGCAGTCCCCTCACCCTAGGGGGCTATGGCTACACCTTC. V and J are TRBV6-2 or TRBV6-3 and TRBJ1-2; weak D call: TRBD1 (6 bases). V lost 5 bases to trimming and J lost 4 bases, with 17 bases between them. This CDR3 contains 15 residues. Germline V lookup: CDR1 MNHEY, CDR2 SVGEGT.

The sample holds one count of this clonotype. The chain joins TRBV7-9 to TRBJ2-2, with D possibly TRBD2 on 7 matching bases. CDR1 and CDR2 from the germline V gene are SEHNR and FQNEAQ (reference sequence). V was clipped by 10 bases and J by 3 bases, with 18 bases between them. This CDR3 has 15 amino acids. Written as DNA, the CDR3 is TGTGCCACCCCCCCGCGGGGGCGTGACACCGGGGAGCTGTTTTTT. Its protein product is CATPPRGRDTGELFF.

CDR3 DNA: TGCAGTGCTAGGGGTGCAACTAATGAAAAACTGTTTTTT. It yields the protein CSARGATNEKLFF. The V gene is TRBV20-1, the J gene TRBJ1-4; no firm D call. Trimming removed 3 bases at V and 0 bases at J, with 5 bases between. CDR3 length: 13 residues. Germline V CDR1 and CDR2: DFQATT, SNEGSKA (reference sequence).

This rearrangement joins TRBV3-1 to TRBJ1-1; the D is unclear. This CDR3 comprises 14 residues. Trimming took 1 base from V and 0 from J, leaving 6 bases between them. Per the germline V gene, CDR1 is LGHDT and CDR2 is YNNKEL (reference sequence). The CDR3 is CASSQGFVNTEAFF. The CDR3 DNA reads TGTGCCAGCAGCCAAGGTTTCGTGAACACTGAAGCTTTCTTT. The full variable domain, completed using reference TRBV3-1 and TRBJ1-1, is DTAVSQTPKYLVTQMGNDKSIKCEQNLGHDTMYWYKQDSKKFLKIMFSYNNKELIINETVPNRFSPKSPDKAHLNLHINSLELGDSAVYFCASSQGFVNTEAFFGQGTRLTVV.

V is TRBV15 and J is TRBJ2-2; tentatively, D is TRBD1 (6 bases). The CDR3 has 14 residues. The ends were cut back, 9 bases at V and 2 bases at J, with 13 bases in the middle. Germline-derived CDR1 and CDR2 are LNHNV and YYDKDF (reference sequence). The CDR3 DNA reads as TGTGCCACTAGACCAGGGGTAAACACCGGGGAGCTGTTTTTT. This sequence encodes CATRPGVNTGELFF.

The gene calls are TRBV7-2 and TRBJ1-2; 8 positions agree with TRBD1. Germline V lookup: CDR1 SGHTA, CDR2 FQGNSA. The J segment lost 2 bases and the V segment lost 5 bases, leaving 10 bases of the junction unmatched. The CDR3 totals 16 residues. The CDR3 reads CASSLGTGYQNYGYTF. The CDR3 region has the DNA TGTGCCAGCAGCCTTGGGACAGGATATCAGAACTATGGCTACACCTTC.

The chain couples TRBV19 to TRBJ1-1, with TRBD1 as a possible D gene (5 bases). The CDR3 loop spans 16 amino acids. Germline assignment: CDR1 LNHDA and CDR2 SQIVND (reference sequence). The V gene lost 3 bases and the J gene lost 1 base, with 15 bases spanning the gap. For the CDR3, the DNA is TGTGCCAGTAGTATCGGGACCCAAGTAAGGAACACTGAAGCTTTCTTT. It yields the protein CASSIGTQVRNTEAFF.

This chain links TRBV28 with TRBJ1-1, with D possibly being TRBD1 (5 bases). The germline V gene encodes CDR1 MDHEN and CDR2 SYDVKM. CDR3 size: 14 residues. The germline V and J ends were trimmed by 8 bases and 0 bases, with 13 bases remaining between them. CDR3 sequence reads: CASLPGGLNTEAFF. The CDR3 region has the DNA TGTGCCAGCCTCCCGGGGGGATTGAACACTGAAGCTTTCTTT. Full variable domain (remainder filled in from reference TRBV28 and TRBJ1-1): DVKVTQSSRYLVKRTGEKVFLECVQDMDHENMFWYRQDPGLGLRLIYFSYDVKMKEKGDIPEGYSVSREKKERFSLILESASTNQTSMYLCASLPGGLNTEAFFGQGTRLTVV.

V gene TRBV3-1 combines with J gene TRBJ2-7, with a possible D match to TRBD1 (6 bases). Germline CDR1 and CDR2: LGHDT and YNNKEL (reference sequence). The length of the CDR3 is 14 residues. Trimming took off 2 bases at V and 3 bases at J, with 11 bases between the two ends. The CDR3 sequence is CASSQLGGVYEQYF. The DNA of the CDR3 is TGTGCCAGCAGCCAACTAGGGGGTGTCTACGAGCAGTACTTC.

The rearrangement joins TRBV7-9 to TRBJ1-4; 8 bases line up with TRBD1. The CDR3 runs 15 residues. Germline assignment: CDR1 SEHNR and CDR2 FQNEAQ (reference sequence). V lost 5 bases, J lost 8 bases, and 10 bases stayed unmatched. CDR3 region: CASSTRQGSSEKLFF. CDR3 DNA sequence: TGTGCCAGCAGCACCAGACAGGGGTCGAGCGAAAAACTGTTTTTT.

The chain has TRBV25-1 and TRBJ1-2, with D possibly matching TRBD1 (6 bases). CDR3 length: 15 residues. Germline V gene lookup returns CDR1 MGHDK and CDR2 SYGVNS. DNA for the CDR3: TGTGCTTCCGCTCCCCCCGGAGGGACAAACTATGGCTACACCTTC. Translation gives CASAPPGGTNYGYTF.